This T cell receptor (beta chain) was found in a study of T cell responses to AZD1222 COVID-19 vaccine. Study-wide results and limits: Elevations in Spike-specific TCR breadth and depth followed administration of two AZD1222 doses. At 160-218 and 743-854, vaccine-associated CD4 TCRs were dominant, and they spanned spike. Seropositive AZD1222 recipients at baseline numbered only five or six.

Germline CDR1 reads SGDLS; CDR2 reads YYNGEE. The CDR3 extends over 14 amino acids. Trimming removed 2 bases from V and 2 bases from J; junction bases left unmatched: 1. Generated by immunoSEQ multiplex PCR, the TCRdb table keeps only in-frame clones and is missing some. The sample includes roughly 130,000 clones, roughly 90% of them seen just once. About this clone: What it binds is unknown.

This clonotype originated in an adult in good health. The sequencing used peripheral blood, collected on day 0 of AZD1222 vaccination. The chain employs TRBV9 and TRBJ1-2; 9 bases align to TRBD1. CDR3 bases: TGTGCCAGCAGCGTTGGGACAGGGAACTATGGCTACACCTTC. It is translated as CASSVGTGNYGYTF.